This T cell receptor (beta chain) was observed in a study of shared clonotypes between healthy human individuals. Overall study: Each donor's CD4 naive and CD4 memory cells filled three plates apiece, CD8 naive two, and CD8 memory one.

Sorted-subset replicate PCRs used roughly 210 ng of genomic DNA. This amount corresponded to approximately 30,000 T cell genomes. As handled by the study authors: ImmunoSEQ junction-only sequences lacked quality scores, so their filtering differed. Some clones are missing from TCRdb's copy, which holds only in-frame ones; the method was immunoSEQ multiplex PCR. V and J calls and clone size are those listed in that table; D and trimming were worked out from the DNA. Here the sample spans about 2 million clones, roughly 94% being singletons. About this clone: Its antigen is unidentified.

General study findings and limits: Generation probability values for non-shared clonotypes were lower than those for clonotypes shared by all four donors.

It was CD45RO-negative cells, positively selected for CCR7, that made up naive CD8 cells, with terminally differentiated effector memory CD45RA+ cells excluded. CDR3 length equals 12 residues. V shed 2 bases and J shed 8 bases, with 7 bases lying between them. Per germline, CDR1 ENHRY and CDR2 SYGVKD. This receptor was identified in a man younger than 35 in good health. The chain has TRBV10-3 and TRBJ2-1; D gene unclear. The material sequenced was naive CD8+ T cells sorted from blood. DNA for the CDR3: TGTGCCATCAGTGAGAACGAATATGAGCAGTTCTTC. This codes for CAISENEYEQFF.